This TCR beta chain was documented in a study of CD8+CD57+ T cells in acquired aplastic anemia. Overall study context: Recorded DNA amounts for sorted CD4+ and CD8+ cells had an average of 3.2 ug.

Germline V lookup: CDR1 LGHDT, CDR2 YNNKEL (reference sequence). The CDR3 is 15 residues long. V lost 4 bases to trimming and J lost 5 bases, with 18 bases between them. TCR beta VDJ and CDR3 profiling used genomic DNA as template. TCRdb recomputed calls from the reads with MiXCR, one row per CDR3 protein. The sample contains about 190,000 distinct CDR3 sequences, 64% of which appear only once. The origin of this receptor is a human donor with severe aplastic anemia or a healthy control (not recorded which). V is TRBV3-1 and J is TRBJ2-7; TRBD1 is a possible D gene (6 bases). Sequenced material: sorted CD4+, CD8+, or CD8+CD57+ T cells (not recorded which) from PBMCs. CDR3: CASSPWDMAFHEQYF. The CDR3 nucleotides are TGTGCCAGCAGCCCCTGGGACATGGCATTCCACGAGCAGTACTTC.